This TCR beta chain was identified during a study of cytomegalovirus exposure and HLA in healthy donors. The V gene's germline CDR1 is MNHEY and CDR2 SMNVEV (reference sequence). The length of the CDR3 is 21 residues. V shed 5 bases, J shed 1 base, and the junction held 25 bases outside the gene matches. This clone appeared once. A multiplex PCR was run with 60 Vbeta primers and 13 Jbeta primers. Produced via immunoSEQ multiplex PCR; TCRdb's table is partial and in-frame only. Of 150,000 to 200,000 clones in the sample, more than 70% are singletons; the top ten hold 1.1%. The specimen sequenced was PBMCs. The rearrangement links TRBV27 to TRBJ1-1; 7 bases agree with TRBD1. The clonotype comes from a woman aged 40 to 55 in good health and CMV-seronegative. CDR3 sequence (DNA): TGTGCCAGCAGTATCCTACGACCAGGCGGGACAGAGGACAGATGGAACACTGAAGCTTTCTTT. Translating it yields CASSILRPGGTEDRWNTEAFF.